This TCR beta chain comes out of a study of somatic mutations in cytotoxic T cells in rheumatoid arthritis. Details on this clone: The antigen is unknown.

Isolation of the CD4+ and CD8+ populations was accomplished via positive magnetic bead selection, with purity assessed by flow cytometry. Study findings and constraints: Healthy controls showed no age-related rise in CD8+ clonality, whereas rheumatoid arthritis patients did. There were about an eighth of the roughly 60 patients in whom the largest CD8+ clone exceeded 20% of CD8+ cells.

Per germline, CDR1 MRHNA and CDR2 SNTAGT. The V and J ends lost 4 bases and 4 bases, in that order; junction bases with no gene match: 2. The CDR3 extends over 13 amino acids. The repertoire was sequenced with immunoSEQ multiplex PCR; TCRdb's copy has only in-frame clones and lacks some. The data hold 15,000 or so clones, with roughly 72% observed a single time. The chain recombines TRBV6-4 with TRBJ1-1, with 8 nucleotides matching TRBD1. This clonotype was sampled from an adult with rheumatoid arthritis. The material sequenced was CD8+ T cells sorted from blood. The CDR3 is CASSVTGGTEAFF. The CDR3 nucleotides read TGTGCCAGCAGTGTCACAGGGGGCACTGAAGCTTTCTTT.